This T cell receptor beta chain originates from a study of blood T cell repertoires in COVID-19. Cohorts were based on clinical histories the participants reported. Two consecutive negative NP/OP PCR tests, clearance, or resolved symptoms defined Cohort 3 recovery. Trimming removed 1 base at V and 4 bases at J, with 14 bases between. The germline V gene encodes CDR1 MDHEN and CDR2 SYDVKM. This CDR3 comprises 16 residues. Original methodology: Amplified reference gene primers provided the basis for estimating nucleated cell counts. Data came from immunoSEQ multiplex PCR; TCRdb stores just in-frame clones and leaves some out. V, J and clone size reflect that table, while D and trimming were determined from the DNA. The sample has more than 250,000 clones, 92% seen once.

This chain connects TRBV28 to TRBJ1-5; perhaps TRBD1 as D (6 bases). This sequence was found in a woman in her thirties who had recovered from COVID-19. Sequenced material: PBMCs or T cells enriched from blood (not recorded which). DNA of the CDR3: TGTGCCAGCAGTTTATTGGGGGGGCGCGAGAATCAGCCCCAGCATTTT. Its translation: CASSLLGGRENQPQHF.